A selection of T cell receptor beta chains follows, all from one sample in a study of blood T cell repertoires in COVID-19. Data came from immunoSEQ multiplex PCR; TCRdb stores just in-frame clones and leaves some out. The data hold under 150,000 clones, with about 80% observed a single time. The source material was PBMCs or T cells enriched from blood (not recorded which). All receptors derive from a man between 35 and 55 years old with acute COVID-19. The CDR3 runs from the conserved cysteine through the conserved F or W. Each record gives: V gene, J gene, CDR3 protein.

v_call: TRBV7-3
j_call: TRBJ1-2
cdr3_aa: CASSLSPNYGYTF

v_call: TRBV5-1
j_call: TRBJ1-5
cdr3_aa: CASSLGDSNNQPQHF

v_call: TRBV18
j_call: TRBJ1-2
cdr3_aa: CASSPLQGNYGYTF

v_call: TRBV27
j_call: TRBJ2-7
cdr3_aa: CASSSRLVRAYEQYF

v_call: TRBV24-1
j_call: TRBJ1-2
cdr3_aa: CATSDQALNYGYTF

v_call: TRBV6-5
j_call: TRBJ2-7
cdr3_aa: CASSYSTSGAYEQYF

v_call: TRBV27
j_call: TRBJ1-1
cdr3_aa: CASSQTLNTEAFF

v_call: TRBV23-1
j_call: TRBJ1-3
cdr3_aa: CASSRGTGQGARSDGNTIYF

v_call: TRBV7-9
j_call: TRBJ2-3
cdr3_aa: CASSPHPGLYTDTQYF

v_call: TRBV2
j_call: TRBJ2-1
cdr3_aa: CASSDLGQSFNEQFF

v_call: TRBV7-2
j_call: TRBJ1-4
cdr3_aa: CASSLVQGEKLFF

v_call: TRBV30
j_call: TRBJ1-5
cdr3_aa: CAWSVTENQPQHF

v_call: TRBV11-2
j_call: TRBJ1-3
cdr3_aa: CASSLKAPSGNTIYF

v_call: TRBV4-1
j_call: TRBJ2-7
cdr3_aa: CASSQGGGYEQYF

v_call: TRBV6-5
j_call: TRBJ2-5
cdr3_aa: CASLGGEEGTQYF

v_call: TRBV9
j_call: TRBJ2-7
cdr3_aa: CASSVGPQQGTYEQYF

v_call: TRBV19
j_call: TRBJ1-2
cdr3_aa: CAVGPTGILGGYTF

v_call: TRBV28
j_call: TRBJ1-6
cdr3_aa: CASSLVQGGNSPLHF

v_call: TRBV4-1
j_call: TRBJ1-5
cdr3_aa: CASSQGEGWGQPQHF

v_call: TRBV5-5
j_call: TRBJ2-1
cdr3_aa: CASRSTSFSYNEQFF

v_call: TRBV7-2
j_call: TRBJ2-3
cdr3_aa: CASSSRLDGDTQYF

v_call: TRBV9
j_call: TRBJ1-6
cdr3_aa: CASSLRTGEDPLHF

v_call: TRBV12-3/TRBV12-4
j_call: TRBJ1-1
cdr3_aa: CASSLEREAFF

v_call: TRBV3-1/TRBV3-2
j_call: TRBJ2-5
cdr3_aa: CASSPIAGGGETQYF

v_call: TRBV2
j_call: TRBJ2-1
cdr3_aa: CASSVTSGRASWFF

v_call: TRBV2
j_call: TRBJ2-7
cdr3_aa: CASRRADPKWEQYF

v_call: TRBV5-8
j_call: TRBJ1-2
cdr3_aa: CASSILYGYTF

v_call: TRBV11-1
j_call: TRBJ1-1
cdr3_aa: CASSLVGGDLRAFF

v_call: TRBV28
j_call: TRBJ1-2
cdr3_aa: CASLTGPGYTF

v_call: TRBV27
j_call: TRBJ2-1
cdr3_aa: CASYHMSSYNEQFF

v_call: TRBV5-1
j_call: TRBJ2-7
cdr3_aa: CASSFLGGPLSYEQYF

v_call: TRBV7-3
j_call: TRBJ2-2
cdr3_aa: CASSLGGLTGELFF

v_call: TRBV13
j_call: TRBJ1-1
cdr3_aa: CASSPPGQTFPRTEAFF

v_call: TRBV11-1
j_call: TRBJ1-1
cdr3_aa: CASSFGTGGAAEAFF

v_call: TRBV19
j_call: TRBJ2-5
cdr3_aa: CASSAGLAETQYF

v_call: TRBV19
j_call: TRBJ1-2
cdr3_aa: CASSMGQFGYTF

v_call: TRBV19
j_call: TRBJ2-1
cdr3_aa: CASTGLAGGFF

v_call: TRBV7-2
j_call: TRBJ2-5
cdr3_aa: CASSPRRFQETQYF

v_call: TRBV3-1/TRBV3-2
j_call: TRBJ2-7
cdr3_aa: CASSQGLAGGDEQYF

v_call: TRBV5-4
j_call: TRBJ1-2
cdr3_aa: CASSPGTEERYTF

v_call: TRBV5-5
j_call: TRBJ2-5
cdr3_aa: CASSPGQETQYF

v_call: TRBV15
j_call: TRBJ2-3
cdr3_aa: CATSRDNRGQDTQYF

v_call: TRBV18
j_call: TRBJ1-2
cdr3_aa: CASSPGQGGDYGYTF

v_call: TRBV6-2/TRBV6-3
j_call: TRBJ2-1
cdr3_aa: CASSYYLPTGGGNEQFF

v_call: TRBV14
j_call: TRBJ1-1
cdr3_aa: CASSQEGGRPNTEAFF

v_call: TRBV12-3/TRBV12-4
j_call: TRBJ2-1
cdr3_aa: CASSFMGAEQFF

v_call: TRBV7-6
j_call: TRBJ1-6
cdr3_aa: CASSSSRGGGNSPLHF

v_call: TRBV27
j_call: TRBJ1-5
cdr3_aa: CASSLFRGSSNQPQHF

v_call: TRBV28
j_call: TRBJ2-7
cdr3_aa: CASSLSSTGFYEQYF

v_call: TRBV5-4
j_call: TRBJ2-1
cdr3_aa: CASSSGGSVSYNEQFF

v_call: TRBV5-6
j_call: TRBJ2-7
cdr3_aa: CASSAINRGEQYF

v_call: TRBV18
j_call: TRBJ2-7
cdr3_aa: CASSPPTRGIDEQYF

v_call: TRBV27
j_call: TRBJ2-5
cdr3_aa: CASIARWGEEMKTQYF

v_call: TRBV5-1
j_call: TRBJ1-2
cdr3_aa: CASSLDPGSYGYTF

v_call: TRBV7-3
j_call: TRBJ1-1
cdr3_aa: CASSSTGGALEAFF

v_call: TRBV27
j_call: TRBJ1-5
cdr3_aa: CASSLWAGRGNQPQHF

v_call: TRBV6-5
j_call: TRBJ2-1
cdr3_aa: CAGDPGDRGYNEQFF

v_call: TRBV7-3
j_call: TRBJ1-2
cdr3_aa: CASSYSPDTQTF